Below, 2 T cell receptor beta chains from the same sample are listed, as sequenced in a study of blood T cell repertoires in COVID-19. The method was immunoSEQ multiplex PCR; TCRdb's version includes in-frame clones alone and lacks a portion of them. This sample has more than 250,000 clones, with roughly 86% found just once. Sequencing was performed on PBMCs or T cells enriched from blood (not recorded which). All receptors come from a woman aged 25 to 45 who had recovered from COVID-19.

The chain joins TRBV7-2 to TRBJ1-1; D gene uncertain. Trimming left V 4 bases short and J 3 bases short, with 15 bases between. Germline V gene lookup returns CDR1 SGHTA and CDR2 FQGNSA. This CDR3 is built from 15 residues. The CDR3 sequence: CASSSSGNRDTEAFF. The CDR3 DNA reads TGTGCCAGCAGCTCTAGCGGCAATCGGGACACTGAAGCTTTCTTT.

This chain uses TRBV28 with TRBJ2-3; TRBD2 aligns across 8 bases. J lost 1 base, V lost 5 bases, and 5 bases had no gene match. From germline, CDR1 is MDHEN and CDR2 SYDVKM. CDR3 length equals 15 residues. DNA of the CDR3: TGTGCCAGCAGTAAGGCGGGGGGCCGCACAGATACGCAGTATTTT. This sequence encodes CASSKAGGRTDTQYF.